This TCR beta chain was retrieved from a study of cytomegalovirus exposure and HLA in healthy donors (dated 2017 in TCRdb). Notes on the research overall: An earlier analysis of fewer than 750 of the donors reported about 260 Gb of sequence data and 100 million to 120 million unique TCR beta sequences obtained from 180 million or so T cells. An early release that covered fewer than 800 HLA-typed donors contained about 300 gigabases of sequencing data and tens of millions of unique TCR sequences. Of the 300 to 450 genotyped donors, 65% to 90% were placed in the genetic ancestry cluster associated with self-reported Caucasian donors. The study was designed to test whether signatures of past pathogen exposure could be identified by cataloging public T cell receptors. Using immunosequencing, the study profiled T cell repertoires from about 620 subjects and related those repertoires to cytomegalovirus serostatus. Besides the first cohort of about 730 subjects, a separate validation cohort made up of 95 to 150 different subjects was used. High-throughput TCR immunosequencing, statistical association of individual TCRs with disease status, and machine learning were combined to predict cytomegalovirus infection status. To study patterns of TCR occurrence, a later analysis re-analyzed previously published TCR beta repertoires from 700 or so donors and added high-resolution HLA genotyping. Rather than drawing on any new phenotypic data, the later analysis identified candidate immune exposures from TCR beta sequences and the way those sequences occurred across donors. An earlier analysis of about 620 of the donors applied high-throughput TCR beta sequencing to assess whether each TCR beta V gene segment acted as functional or pseudogenic. Donor age, sex, ethnicity and CMV serostatus were compiled together with the repertoire data. Genome-wide SNP genotypes for about 65% of the 666 donors were used in a later genetic analysis, which treated that subset as a discovery cohort. All discovery cohort repertoires had been generated using a single sequencing platform. HLA typing included class I and class II loci at four-digit resolution. Typing coverage varied by locus: roughly 620-640 donors for A, B, C, DRB1 and DQB1; more than 500 for DQA1; about 600 for DPA1; more than 450 for DPB1. Roughly five DR-DQ haplotypes were handled as single units for association and clustering because linkage in the cohort was strong. On average, 235,054 unique TCR beta nucleotide sequences were sequenced per donor among a few hundred genotyped donors of the cohort, with 15% to 20% of those sequences being non-productive. The research as a whole found: Most TCR sequences were seen in very few donors, while some public TCRs were found in many individuals. The study listed 150 to 200 TCR beta chains as associated with cytomegalovirus. In a later analysis, several top co-occurrence clusters were reported to appear linked to parvovirus B19, influenza, CMV and Epstein-Barr virus. According to a later genetic analysis, donors in an Asian-associated ancestry cluster had fewer N-insertions in productive TCRs than the approximately 630-donor mean. A further reported finding was that TCR beta sequences accurately predicted the HLA-A and HLA-B alleles for most subjects in the first cohort. Cytomegalovirus status was reported to be diagnosed by the classifier with high specificity and sensitivity in both the original and validation cohorts. A few of the identified cytomegalovirus-associated TCR beta chains were confirmed in vitro to be specific for cytomegalovirus antigens. According to a later analysis, TCR association rates differed among HLA loci, with DRB1 alleles showing the most associated TCRs and HLA-C alleles showing the fewest. When HLA alleles, especially DR and DQ, strongly co-occurred, attributing TCR associations to individual alleles was difficult. In this cohort, only TCR beta chains were sequenced, and detectable features were limited by the absence of alpha or paired-chain data. Because counts were too low, roughly 17 rarely observed V segments, including chromosome 9 orphons, were left out of the earlier analysis of several hundred of the donors. Linkage disequilibrium might explain the correlated functional status among segregating V segments, but an unknown experimental factor could not be excluded. HLA typing was unavailable for some donors at each locus, so association tests used only the typed subset. In a later analysis, more than 15,000 TCR beta sequences were associated with specific HLA alleles at a false discovery rate of 0.05. V-gene and J-gene trimming of TCR beta chains was associated with a missense DCLRE1C variant in a later genetic analysis, and the association was replicated in an independent cohort. The sequencing pipeline was judged likely to have produced a cluster of highly shared sequence variants as a technical artifact. In a later analysis, HLA-associated TCR beta chains were found to be more clonally expanded and to have lower generation probabilities than equally common non-associated chains. Broadly in line with IMGT annotations, most TCR beta V segments showed up in productive rearrangements about 90% or about 30% of the time in an earlier analysis of 450 to 750 of the donors. CMV serostatus was the only immune exposure information available for the cohort. The authors suggested that the approach could potentially be generalized to other disease states and immunological phenotypes. Sequencing depth was assumed to be roughly uniform across donors in the presence/absence analyses, though that assumption may not hold. According to a later analysis, most CMV-associated TCR beta chains appeared to be HLA-restricted, and the HLA associations seemed to be driven largely by CMV exposure. The 87-base-pair reads could not distinguish some IMGT-functional V segments, including TRBV6-2 and TRBV6-3, so those segments were excluded.

The cohort comprised several hundred healthy bone marrow donors. Cohort members were all nominally healthy when sampled, although unrecorded immune exposures were likely present. The donor tested CMV seronegative, placing the donor among the 350 or so seronegative members of the cohort. Every donor gave a peripheral blood sample, and the peripheral blood mononuclear cells from that sample were used for TCR beta sequencing. The Qiagen DNeasy Blood Extraction Kit was used to extract genomic DNA from the blood cell samples. As to this clone: Its recognized antigen is unknown.

Library preparation was by the immunoSEQ multiplex PCR assay. The multiplex PCR relied on a mix of 60 forward primers for TCR Vbeta segments and 13 reverse primers for TCR Jbeta segments. A multiplex PCR assay on genomic DNA amplified the CDR3 region of rearranged TCR beta genes. Amplified TCR beta libraries were sequenced as 87-base-pair reads on the Illumina HiSeq System. Regarding the original processing steps: Across the roughly 700 repertoires, a later analysis counted roughly 77 million unique TCR beta chains, some 11 million of which were shared by at least two donors. A nearest-neighbor algorithm error-corrected the raw reads and collapsed the reads into unique sequences, merging closely related sequences to remove PCR and sequencing errors. CDR3 sequences were aligned to IMGT reference sequences to assign V, D and J gene segments. For a sequence to be retained, at least a six-nucleotide match to both a V gene segment and a J gene segment was required. A rearrangement counted as productive if the CDR3 had no stop codons and remained in frame with V and J, and every other rearrangement counted as non-productive. CDR3 was defined according to IMGT convention as the region running from the second conserved V-encoded cysteine to the conserved J-encoded phenylalanine. The earlier analysis of roughly 590 of the donors excluded sequences that lacked an unambiguous match to a single V gene segment. In an earlier analysis of more than 500 of the donors, a V segment was called functional when productive rearrangements were above 56.7%, and segregating when the standard deviation between donors exceeded 5%. A statistical classification framework was built for diagnosing cytomegalovirus status from the catalog of TCR beta chain sequences. V and J gene assignment, in a later analysis, came from comparing TCR nucleotide sequences with IMGT/GENE-DB human TR gene sequences. A later analysis assigned CDR3 sequences and most-parsimonious VDJ recombination scenarios with the TCRdist pipeline. In a later analysis, each TCR beta chain was defined by its CDR3 amino acid sequence together with its V-gene family, and reads without a unique V-gene family were excluded. In a later analysis, 500 to 650 highly shared, low-generation-probability nucleotide sequences were removed to address suspected cross-contamination and a sequencing artifact. For each public chain, a later analysis derived a clonal expansion index from normalized ranks of inferred template counts within each repertoire. In a later analysis, generation probabilities were computed using a VDJ recombination model fitted to out-of-frame rearrangements, and the results were checked against IGoR. In a later analysis, hypergeometric tests were used to score TCR-TCR, TCR-HLA and TCR-CMV co-occurrence, with a repertoire-size bias correction applied to TCR pairs. False discovery rates were estimated in a later analysis by permuting HLA or CMV assignments 20 times. In a later analysis, co-occurring TCRs were grouped using DBSCAN, with TCRdist sequence similarity added in when clustering inside HLA-allele-positive subsets. Repertoires with fewer than 30,000 or more than 120,000 public chains, plus five repertoires with anomalous nucleotide sharing, were excluded from co-occurrence clustering. TCRdb obtained this table from immuneACCESS and retained in-frame rearrangements with V and J assigned. These tables miss some clones; where compared with another copy, unresolved V genes account for less than half of the shortfall, and the remainder is unexplained. V and J calls and clone size are copied from that table; D and trimming were computed from the DNA. The table for this sample shows about 48,000 clones. Roughly 1% of the sample rests with the top ten.

Spanning cysteine to phenylalanine, the CDR3 consists of 14 amino acids. The only DNA kept is the CDR3, 42 bases in frame from the first base. The germline V gene supplies CDR1 MNHNS and CDR2 SASEGT. V trim: 8 bases; J trim: 1 base; unmatched bases: 5. The sequence derives from a woman aged 35 to 49 in good health and CMV-seronegative. Rearrangement joined TRBV6-1 to TRBJ2-3; 8 central nucleotides agree with TRBD2. The sequencing input was PBMCs. The DNA reads TGTGCCAGCCTACTAGCGGACCGCACAGATACGCAGTATTTT. Translated, this is CASLLADRTDTQYF.